These 21 T cell receptor beta chains originate from one sample sequenced in a study of blood T cell repertoires in COVID-19. Clones were sequenced by immunoSEQ multiplex PCR, and TCRdb holds only the in-frame ones, with some missing. The top ten clones hold around 5% of a sample with roughly 140,000 clones, around nine tenths of them seen once. What was sequenced was peripheral blood. These receptors were taken from a human donor in a cohort sampled during active COVID-19.

This clone was seen once. The rearrangement uses TRBV28 and TRBJ1-1, with D perhaps matching TRBD1 (5 bases). This CDR3 is 13 amino acids long. Germline V gene sequence: CDR1 MDHEN, CDR2 SYDVKM. Trimming took off 3 bases at V and 3 bases at J, with 8 bases between the two ends. CDR3: CASSFEGDTEAFF. The DNA of the CDR3 is TGTGCCAGCAGTTTCGAAGGGGACACTGAAGCTTTCTTT.

This chain uses TRBV6-5 with TRBJ1-3, with D perhaps TRBD1 (6 bases). The CDR3 totals 14 residues. The V gene lost 6 bases and the J gene lost 3 bases, with 12 bases spanning the gap. Germline V lookup: CDR1 MNHEY, CDR2 SVGAGI. For the CDR3, the DNA is TGTGCCAGCAGCCGTGAGGGGGATGGAAACACCATATATTTT. Translating gives CASSREGDGNTIYF.

The count of this clone is one. The chain has TRBV12-3 or TRBV12-4 and TRBJ2-3, with D unresolved. The CDR3 totals 12 residues. V was pared by 2 bases and J by 5 bases, with 5 bases between. CDR3: CASSLFGDTQYF. CDR3 coding DNA: TGTGCCAGCAGTTTATTCGGAGATACGCAGTATTTT.

The V and J genes are TRBV5-8 and TRBJ1-5, with 7 bases fitting TRBD1. CDR1 and CDR2 (germline): SGHTS, YDEGEE. Trimming took 4 bases from V and 4 from J; bases not matched to a gene: 5. The CDR3 has 14 residues. This CDR3 is CASSLRDRNQPQHF. Written as DNA, the CDR3 is TGTGCCAGCAGCCTCCGGGACAGAAATCAGCCCCAGCATTTT.

This CDR3 reads CASSAGTSSNYGYTF. The CDR3 nucleotides are TGTGCCAGCAGCGCCGGGACTTCCAGTAACTATGGCTACACCTTC. This chain joins TRBV9 and TRBJ1-2; D possibly corresponds to TRBD1 (5 bases). The V end was cut by 3 bases, the J end by 1 base, with 13 bases between. The CDR3 runs 15 residues. Germline values: CDR1 SGDLS, CDR2 YYNGEE.

This sequence joins TRBV7-9 and TRBJ2-1; TRBD2 matches 8 bases. The germline V gene encodes CDR1 SEHNR and CDR2 FQNEAQ (reference sequence). The CDR3 has 18 amino acids. Unmatched junction bases numbered 17, after V lost 4 bases and J lost 6 bases. CDR3 amino acids: CASSYTSGTRGWFNEQFF. The CDR3 coding sequence is TGTGCCAGCAGCTATACCTCCGGGACTAGGGGTTGGTTCAATGAGCAGTTCTTC.

The chain joins TRBV3-1 (or the pseudogene TRBV3-2) to TRBJ2-5; TRBD1 aligns across 7 bases. CDR1 and CDR2 (germline): LGHDT, YNNKEL (reference sequence). The CDR3 totals 13 residues. V was pared by 5 bases and J by 5 bases, with 5 bases of the junction left unmatched. In DNA form, the CDR3 reads TGTGCCAGCAGCTTACAGGGGAAGGAGACCCAGTACTTC. Protein: CASSLQGKETQYF.

The sample holds a few counts of this clone. The chain has TRBV4-1 and TRBJ2-7; TRBD2 might be the D (6 bases). The CDR3 consists of 15 residues. V was shortened by 2 bases and J by 0 bases, with 11 bases between the two germline ends. Germline values: CDR1 MGHRA, CDR2 YSYEKL. CDR3 coding DNA: TGCGCCAGCAGCCAAAAGGGACTTTACTCCTACGAGCAGTACTTC. As protein: CASSQKGLYSYEQYF.

J is TRBJ2-5 and V is TRBV18; tentative D call: TRBD1 (6 bases). Germline-derived CDR1 and CDR2 are KGHSH and LQKENI. This CDR3 is 16 amino acids long. Trimming stripped 1 base from V and 2 bases from J, with 14 bases between. The CDR3 DNA reads TGTGCCAGCTCACCACGGGACACAGGGAGTCAAGAGACCCAGTACTTC. Translated, it gives CASSPRDTGSQETQYF.

The V gene is TRBV11-3, the J gene TRBJ2-1; TRBD2 agrees at 10 bases. This CDR3 is built from 20 residues. CDR1 SGHNT and CDR2 YENEEA come from the germline V gene. J gave up 0 bases and V 6 bases, and 17 bases lay outside the gene matches. The CDR3 DNA reads as TGTGCCAGCAGGATCTCTCTAGCGGGAGTCCACCATTGCTCCTACAATGAGCAGTTCTTC. This encodes CASRISLAGVHHCSYNEQFF.

The chain combines TRBV11-2 with TRBJ1-1, with 8 nucleotides matching TRBD1. V gave up 0 bases and J gave up 6 bases; unmatched junction bases: 6. The V gene's germline CDR1 is SGHAT and CDR2 FQNNGV. This CDR3 comprises 15 residues. CDR3 coding DNA: TGTGCCAGCAGCTTAGAATCAGGGGGCCTCGCTGAAGCTTTCTTT. Its translation: CASSLESGGLAEAFF.

The chain combines TRBV5-4 with TRBJ2-1; TRBD2 agrees at 13 bases. Per germline, CDR1 SGHNT and CDR2 YYREEE (reference sequence). V shed 4 bases, J shed 7 bases, and the junction held 5 bases outside the gene matches. The CDR3 runs 15 residues. The CDR3 protein is CASSPELAGGNEQFF. The DNA for the CDR3 is TGTGCCAGCAGCCCAGAACTAGCGGGAGGGAATGAGCAGTTCTTC.

A single count supports this clone. The chain recombines TRBV15 with TRBJ2-7; no reliable D call. The length of the CDR3 is 13 residues. Germline values: CDR1 LNHNV, CDR2 YYDKDF (reference sequence). Trimming cost V 0 bases and J 9 bases, with 12 bases left between them. The CDR3 bases are TGTGCCACCAGCAGAGATCGAAGCTCTTGGCAGTACTTC. It is translated as CATSRDRSSWQYF. Full variable domain (rest looked up from reference TRBV15 and TRBJ2-7): DAMVIQNPRYQVTQFGKPVTLSCSQTLNHNVMYWYQQKSSQAPKLLFHYYDKDFNNEADTPDNFQSRRPNTSFCFLDIRSPGLGDTAMYLCATSRDRSSWQYFGPGTRLTVT.

The chain is built from TRBV28 and TRBJ2-7, with 10 bases identical to TRBD2. This CDR3 comprises 15 residues. The ends lost 0 bases at V and 4 bases at J; junction bases unmatched: 3. The germline V gene has CDR1 MDHEN and CDR2 SYDVKM. The CDR3 DNA reads as TGTGCCAGCAGTTTATGGGCTAGCGGGAGATACGAGCAGTACTTC. It specifies CASSLWASGRYEQYF.

The rearrangement uses TRBV5-4 and TRBJ2-2; D perhaps matches TRBD2 (6 bases). Germline lookup yields CDR1 SGHNT and CDR2 YYREEE (reference sequence). The CDR3 covers 18 residues. The ends were cut back, 0 bases at V and 4 bases at J, with 19 bases in the middle. Here the CDR3 reads CASSLGSSARRGTGELFF. For the CDR3, the DNA is TGTGCCAGCAGCTTGGGTTCTAGCGCCAGGAGAGGCACCGGGGAGCTGTTTTTT. Supplemented by reference TRBV5-4 and TRBJ2-2, the full variable domain reads ETGVTQSPTHLIKTRGQQVTLRCSSQSGHNTVSWYQQALGQGPQFIFQYYREEENGRGNFPPRFSGLQFPNYSSELNVNALELDDSALYLCASSLGSSARRGTGELFFGEGSRLTVL.

This clone was seen a few times. The V call is TRBV19, the J call TRBJ2-7; TRBD1 agrees at 8 bases. Germline-derived CDR1 and CDR2 are LNHDA and SQIVND (reference sequence). The junction had 7 bases not matched to a gene; V was cut back by 2 bases and J by 4 bases. CDR3 length: 15 amino acids. Here the CDR3 reads CASSIPGGRTYEQYF. The CDR3 nucleotides read TGTGCCAGTAGTATACCAGGGGGCAGGACGTACGAGCAGTACTTC.

The rearrangement joins TRBV28 to TRBJ2-2, with D hard to call. CDR3 length: 13 residues. Germline assignment: CDR1 MDHEN and CDR2 SYDVKM. The ends were cut back, 3 bases at V and 1 base at J, with 3 bases in the middle. CDR3: CASSFQNTGELFF. CDR3 sequence (DNA): TGTGCCAGCAGTTTTCAGAACACCGGGGAGCTGTTTTTT.

This clone was seen only once. V is TRBV19 and J is TRBJ2-3; 9 bases are a match to TRBD1. This CDR3 contains 15 residues. Germline assignment: CDR1 LNHDA and CDR2 SQIVND (reference sequence). With V trimmed by 2 bases and J by 3 bases, 3 bases remained unmatched. In DNA form, the CDR3 reads TGTGCCAGTAGTATAATGGACAGGGGAACAGATACGCAGTATTTT. It yields the protein CASSIMDRGTDTQYF.

In this sample, this clone turned up a few times. The chain links TRBV2 to TRBJ1-2, with TRBD1 matching over 9 bases. V shed 3 bases, J shed 6 bases, and the junction held 5 bases outside the gene matches. This CDR3 region has 14 residues. The germline CDR1 and CDR2 sequences are SNHLY and FYNNEI. CDR3 in amino acids: CASSEDRGWNGYTF. In DNA, the CDR3 is TGTGCCAGCAGTGAGGACAGGGGTTGGAATGGCTACACCTTC.

CDR3 loop: CAWTGAGLGRTDTQYF. The DNA of the CDR3 is TGTGCCTGGACAGGGGCCGGACTAGGTCGCACAGATACGCAGTATTTT. The chain recombines TRBV30 with TRBJ2-3, with D maybe TRBD2 (7 bases). CDR1 and CDR2 (germline): GTSNPN, SVGIG (reference sequence). The CDR3 contains 16 residues. Trimming shortened V by 4 bases and J by 1 base, and 18 bases separated the two germline ends.

The chain couples TRBV28 to TRBJ2-2, with D possibly matching TRBD1 (6 bases). The CDR3 contains 14 residues. The V gene lost 7 bases and the J gene lost 2 bases, with 11 bases spanning the gap. Germline lookup yields CDR1 MDHEN and CDR2 SYDVKM. CDR3 region: CASITGSNTGELFF. As DNA, the CDR3 is TGTGCCAGCATAACAGGGTCAAACACCGGGGAGCTGTTTTTT.